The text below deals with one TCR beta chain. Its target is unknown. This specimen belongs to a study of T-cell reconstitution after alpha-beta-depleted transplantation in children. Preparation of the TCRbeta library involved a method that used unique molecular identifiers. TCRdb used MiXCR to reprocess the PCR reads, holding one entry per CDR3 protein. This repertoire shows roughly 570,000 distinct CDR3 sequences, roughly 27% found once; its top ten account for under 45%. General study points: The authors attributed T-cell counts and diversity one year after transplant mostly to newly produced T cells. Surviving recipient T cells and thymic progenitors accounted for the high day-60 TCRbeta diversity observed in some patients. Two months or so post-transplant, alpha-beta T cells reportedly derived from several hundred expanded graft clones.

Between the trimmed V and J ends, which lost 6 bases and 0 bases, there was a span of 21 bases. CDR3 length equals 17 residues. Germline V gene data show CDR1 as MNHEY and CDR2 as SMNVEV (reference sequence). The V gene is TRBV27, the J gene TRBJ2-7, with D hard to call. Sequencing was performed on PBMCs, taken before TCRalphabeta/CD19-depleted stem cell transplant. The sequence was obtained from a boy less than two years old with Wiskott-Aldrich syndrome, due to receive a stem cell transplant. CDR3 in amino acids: CASRPHNFALSSYEQYF. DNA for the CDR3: TGTGCCAGCAGGCCCCATAATTTTGCTCTAAGCTCCTACGAGCAGTACTTC.